Presented here are 19 T cell receptor beta chains from one specimen sequenced in a study of blood T cell repertoires in COVID-19. The table came from immunoSEQ multiplex PCR; TCRdb's copy has only in-frame clones and leaves some out. The sample consists of 60,000 or so clones, around four fifths of them appearing once. Sequenced input: peripheral blood. All receptors derive from an elderly man with acute or convalescent COVID-19.

About this clone itself: Within the sample, other DNA sequences also encode this same CDR3. This chain connects TRBV5-1 to TRBJ1-4; 9 bases match TRBD1. The germline V gene has CDR1 SGHRS and CDR2 YFSETQ. The CDR3 totals 14 residues. Trimming at V came to 4 bases and at J to 5 bases, leaving 3 bases not matched to a gene. The CDR3 reads CASSPGQGNEKLFF. DNA for the CDR3: TGCGCCAGCAGCCCGGGACAGGGAAATGAAAAACTGTTTTTT.

A single count supports this clone. V usage is TRBV5-1 and J usage is TRBJ1-1, with unresolved D. CDR3 length equals 15 residues. Germline V gene lookup returns CDR1 SGHRS and CDR2 YFSETQ. With 2 bases removed from V and 1 base from J, the gap between germline ends came to 12 bases. As DNA, the CDR3 is TGCGCCAGCAGCTTATTCGGGGTATCGAACACTGAAGCTTTCTTT. It codes for CASSLFGVSNTEAFF.

This chain uses TRBV2 with TRBJ1-1; D possibly corresponds to TRBD1 (5 bases). V lost 3 bases, J lost 6 bases, and 11 bases lay in between. There are 13 residues in the CDR3. The germline gives CDR1 SNHLY, CDR2 FYNNEI. CDR3 in amino acids: CASSDPRGAEAFF. DNA of the CDR3: TGTGCCAGCAGTGATCCCCGGGGGGCTGAAGCTTTCTTT.

This chain links TRBV27 with TRBJ1-1; D may be TRBD1 (6 bases). The germline V gene encodes CDR1 MNHEY and CDR2 SMNVEV (reference sequence). The CDR3 length is 15 residues. The ends were cut back, 7 bases at V and 4 bases at J, with 19 bases in the middle. The DNA for the CDR3 is TGTGCCAGCACCTCCTACGGGGGGGCTGGCACTGAAGCTTTCTTT. Translation gives CASTSYGGAGTEAFF.

J is TRBJ1-1 and V is TRBV2; 9 bases align to TRBD1. The CDR3 runs to 15 residues. V was pared by 6 bases and J by 1 base, with 6 bases of the junction left unmatched. Germline CDR1 and CDR2: SNHLY and FYNNEI. This CDR3 reads CASSGDRAGNTEAFF. Here the CDR3 DNA reads TGTGCCAGCAGCGGGGACAGGGCGGGGAACACTGAAGCTTTCTTT. Using reference TRBV2 and TRBJ1-1 for the parts outside the CDR3, the full variable domain is EPEVTQTPSHQVTQMGQEVILRCVPISNHLYFYWYRQILGQKVEFLVSFYNNEISEKSEIFDDQFSVERPDGSNFTLKIRSTKLEDSAMYFCASSGDRAGNTEAFFGQGTRLTVV.

The chain combines TRBV6-5 with TRBJ2-7; D remains unclear. Germline loops: CDR1 MNHEY, CDR2 SVGAGI. The CDR3 has 13 amino acids. V lost 2 bases, J lost 5 bases, and 10 bases lay in between. CDR3 DNA: TGTGCCAGCAGTTACGAGGTTTACCACGAGCAGTACTTC. Its translation is CASSYEVYHEQYF.

This clone has a handful of counts. V usage is TRBV11-3 and J usage is TRBJ1-6, with a possible D match to TRBD1 (6 bases). The CDR3 loop spans 17 amino acids. Trimming left V 5 bases short and J 4 bases short, with 18 bases between. Per the germline V gene, CDR1 is SGHNT and CDR2 is YENEEA. CDR3 sequence: CASSHNPQGPYNSPLHF. The CDR3 DNA is TGTGCCAGCAGCCATAACCCACAGGGACCGTATAATTCACCCCTCCACTTT.

The gene calls are TRBV18 and TRBJ2-3; the D gene is possibly TRBD1 (5 bases). Germline V lookup: CDR1 KGHSH, CDR2 LQKENI. The ends were cut back, 1 base at V and 2 bases at J, with 10 bases in the middle. The CDR3 runs to 15 residues. CDR3 DNA: TGTGCCAGCTCACCACAGGGGCTCGTCACAGATACGCAGTATTTT. Translated: CASSPQGLVTDTQYF.

This chain uses TRBV5-1 with TRBJ1-2, with 7 nucleotides matching TRBD1. With 4 bases clipped from V and 8 bases from J, the junction kept 8 bases outside the gene matches. The CDR3 has 13 amino acids. Germline V CDR1 and CDR2: SGHRS, YFSETQ. The CDR3 here is CASSPDRAGGYTF. The CDR3 DNA sequence: TGCGCCAGCAGCCCCGACAGGGCGGGCGGCTACACCTTC.

Turning to this clone: Germline is not matched at one junction end, which may reflect a read error. The V gene is TRBV9, the J gene TRBJ1-4; weak D call: TRBD1 (5 bases). The CDR3 loop spans 14 amino acids. Germline lookup yields CDR1 SGDLS and CDR2 YYNGEE. The CDR3 loop reads CASSVMPGNGKLFF. CDR3 sequence (DNA): TGTGCCAGCAGCGTAATGCCAGGGAATGGAAAACTGTTTTTT.

This clone was seen a handful of times. The genes are TRBV7-2 and TRBJ2-5; D perhaps matches TRBD1 (6 bases). The V and J ends lost 4 bases and 4 bases respectively, with 13 bases between them. The CDR3 is made up of 14 amino acids. Germline CDR1 is SGHTA and CDR2 is FQGNSA. CDR3 nucleotide sequence: TGTGCCAGCAGCTCGGGACATAGCACAGAGACCCAGTACTTC. Amino acid sequence: CASSSGHSTETQYF.

The V and J genes are TRBV10-3 and TRBJ1-6, with 8 nucleotides matching TRBD1. This CDR3 region has 13 residues. With V trimmed by 8 bases and J by 7 bases, 4 bases remained unmatched. Germline assignment: CDR1 ENHRY and CDR2 SYGVKD. In nucleotides, the CDR3 is TGTGCCATCCGGGACAGGCAAAATTCACCCCTCCACTTT. Amino acid sequence: CAIRDRQNSPLHF.

The chain is built from TRBV9 and TRBJ2-2; D ambiguous. This CDR3 is built from 12 residues. Trimming took 0 bases from V and 8 from J, leaving 5 bases between them. Looked up from germline, CDR1 is SGDLS and CDR2 is YYNGEE. CDR3 DNA: TGTGCCAGCAGCGTAGATCGGGGGGAGCTGTTTTTT. Protein: CASSVDRGELFF.

V usage is TRBV4-1 and J usage is TRBJ2-6; D gene uncertain. CDR1 and CDR2 from the germline V gene are MGHRA and YSYEKL. Trimming left V 5 bases short and J 2 bases short, with 4 bases between. This CDR3 has 13 residues. Here the CDR3 reads CASSIAGANVLTF. DNA for the CDR3: TGCGCCAGCAGCATAGCTGGGGCCAACGTCCTGACTTTC.

The rearrangement links TRBV12-5 to TRBJ2-1, with 12 positions matching TRBD1. V lost 4 bases, J lost 9 bases, and 4 bases stayed unmatched. CDR1 is LGHNT and CDR2 is FRNRAP in the germline V gene. CDR3 length: 14 amino acids. This CDR3 reads CASGWGQGAREQFF. The CDR3 nucleotides are TGTGCTAGTGGTTGGGGACAGGGGGCGCGTGAGCAGTTCTTC. The entire variable domain, with the rest obtained from reference TRBV12-5 and TRBJ2-1, is as follows: DARVTQTPRHKVTEMGQEVTMRCQPILGHNTVFWYRQTMMQGLELLAYFRNRAPLDDSGMPKDRFSAEMPDATLATLKIQPSEPRDSAVYFCASGWGQGAREQFFGPGTRLTVL.

The chain joins TRBV6-5 to TRBJ1-2, with 11 nucleotides matching TRBD1. The CDR3 totals 13 residues. V was clipped by 5 bases and J by 5 bases; unmatched bases: 1. The germline V gene encodes CDR1 MNHEY and CDR2 SVGAGI. Here the CDR3 reads CASSRDRGYGYTF. In nucleotides, the CDR3 is TGTGCCAGCAGTCGGGACAGGGGGTATGGCTACACCTTC.

The rearrangement joins TRBV4-1 to TRBJ1-1; no clear D gene. V lost 2 bases and J 0 bases, leaving 13 bases between the germline ends. Germline CDR1 MGHRA, CDR2 YSYEKL. The CDR3 runs 16 residues. As DNA, the CDR3 is TGCGCCAGCAGCCAAAGGTCTACCGGGGTGAACACTGAAGCTTTCTTT. As protein: CASSQRSTGVNTEAFF.

This clone was picked up one time. The chain recombines TRBV6-5 with TRBJ1-1; D might be TRBD1 (5 bases). Germline V CDR1 and CDR2: MNHEY, SVGAGI. The CDR3 consists of 12 residues. The V end was cut by 7 bases, the J end by 3 bases, with 9 bases between. Here the CDR3 reads CASTGHYTEAFF. In DNA form, the CDR3 reads TGTGCCAGCACCGGACATTACACTGAAGCTTTCTTT.

V gene TRBV6-1 combines with J gene TRBJ2-7; 7 bases line up with TRBD1. The ends lost 2 bases at V and 0 bases at J; junction bases unmatched: 13. This CDR3 region has 18 residues. Germline lookup yields CDR1 MNHNS and CDR2 SASEGT. The CDR3 DNA sequence: TGTGCCAGCAGTGAAAGGGGACAGCTACTTACCAGCTCCTACGAGCAGTACTTC. This codes for CASSERGQLLTSSYEQYF.